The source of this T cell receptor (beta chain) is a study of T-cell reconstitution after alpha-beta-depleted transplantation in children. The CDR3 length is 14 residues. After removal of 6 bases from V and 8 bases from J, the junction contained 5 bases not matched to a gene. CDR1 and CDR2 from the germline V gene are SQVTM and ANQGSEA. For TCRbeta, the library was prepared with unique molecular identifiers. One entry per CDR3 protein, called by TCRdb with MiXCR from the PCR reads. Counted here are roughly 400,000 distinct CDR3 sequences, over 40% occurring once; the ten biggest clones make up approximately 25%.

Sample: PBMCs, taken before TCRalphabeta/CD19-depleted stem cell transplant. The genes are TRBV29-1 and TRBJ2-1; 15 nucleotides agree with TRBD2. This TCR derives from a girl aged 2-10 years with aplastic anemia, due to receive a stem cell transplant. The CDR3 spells CSVGLAGGPDEQFF. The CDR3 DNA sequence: TGCAGCGTCGGACTAGCGGGAGGGCCGGATGAGCAGTTCTTC.